Following are 28 T cell receptor beta chains from one sample sequenced in a study of T-cell memory formation after mild COVID-19 (dated by TCRdb to 2020 to 2022). Libraries were built with 5' RACE. The sequencer listed for this sample is Illumina NovaSeq 6000. TCRdb applied fastp at Q25 and MiXCR to the public reads, then kept only in-frame beta chains. Each entry merges the rows of one CDR3 protein and shows their most common DNA and genes. In this sample the table shows about 450,000 distinct CDR3 sequences, less than 25% of which occur a single time. Of the sample, 13% falls within the top ten clones. Material for sequencing was PBMCs or a T cell subset sorted from them (not recorded which). These receptors were taken from an adult woman who had mild COVID-19 (a few samples of this study predate the infection). The sample titles of this study are shuffled in the database, so cell type and time point are left out; the donor was told from shared clones.

This clonotype was recorded once. The chain combines TRBV7-9 with TRBJ2-7; 9 bases are shared with TRBD1. The CDR3 consists of 16 residues. V shed 3 bases, J shed 2 bases, and the junction held 8 bases outside the gene matches. The germline V gene has CDR1 SEHNR and CDR2 FQNEAQ (reference sequence). The DNA of the CDR3 is TGTGCCAGCAGCTTGGCGACCGGGACAGGGCCCTACGAGCAGTACTTC. Amino acid sequence: CASSLATGTGPYEQYF.

The chain has TRBV14 and TRBJ1-1, with D hard to call. This CDR3 is built from 12 residues. V lost 1 base and J 4 bases, leaving 4 bases between the germline ends. Germline V gene sequence: CDR1 SGHDN, CDR2 FVKESK. CDR3 sequence: CASSQVPTEAFF. For the CDR3, the DNA is TGTGCCAGCAGCCAAGTCCCCACTGAAGCTTTCTTT.

This clonotype came up many times. The chain is built from TRBV15 and TRBJ2-1; 11 nucleotides line up with TRBD2. The CDR3 is made up of 15 amino acids. Germline assignment: CDR1 LNHNV and CDR2 YYDKDF (reference sequence). J gave up 4 bases and V 5 bases, and 4 bases lay outside the gene matches. The CDR3 protein is CATSGGTSGYNEQFF. Written as DNA, the CDR3 is TGTGCCACCAGCGGAGGGACTAGCGGTTACAATGAGCAGTTCTTC.

The CDR3 DNA is TGTGCCAGCTCACCATGGATTGGGCACCGGGACCCTAACTACTCGGGAGCCAAAAACATTCAGTACTTC. It is translated as CASSPWIGHRDPNYSGAKNIQYF. This chain links TRBV18 with TRBJ2-4, with D tentatively TRBD1 or TRBD2 (5 bases each). V was cut by 2 bases and J by 0 bases, with 32 bases left in between. CDR3 size: 23 residues. Germline V gene data show CDR1 as KGHSH and CDR2 as LQKENI.

The chain combines TRBV2 with TRBJ1-6, with D unresolved. Germline CDR1 reads SNHLY; CDR2 reads FYNNEI. Deletions cut 2 bases from V and 4 bases from J, with 6 bases between. The CDR3 totals 14 residues. The CDR3 loop reads CASSETSYNSPLHF. The CDR3 coding sequence is TGTGCCAGCAGTGAAACAAGTTATAATTCACCCCTCCACTTT.

The rearrangement uses TRBV3-1 and TRBJ2-7; no clear D. CDR1 LGHDT and CDR2 YNNKEL come from the germline V gene (reference sequence). V was cut by 4 bases and J by 1 base, with 11 bases left in between. The CDR3 sequence is 14 residues long. The CDR3 loop is CASSRTRRSYEQYF. The DNA of the CDR3 is TGTGCCAGCAGCCGGACGCGGCGGTCCTACGAGCAGTACTTC.

About this clonotype: The junction shows a germline mismatch at one end, possibly a read error. V gene TRBV3-1 combines with J gene TRBJ2-7; unclear D gene. Germline values: CDR1 LGHDT, CDR2 YNNKEL (reference sequence). The CDR3 runs 11 residues. The CDR3 loop is CASSRAARVEF. CDR3 sequence (DNA): TGTGCCAGCAGCCGCGCAGCCAGAGTCGAATTC.

This clonotype showed up many times. The V and J genes are TRBV7-8 and TRBJ2-3; 7 bases are shared with TRBD2. Germline V gives CDR1 SGHVS, CDR2 FQNEAQ. V lost 2 bases and J lost 1; bases outside the gene matches: 6. CDR3 size: 16 residues. The CDR3 spells CASSLPGGTGTDTQYF. The CDR3 nucleotides are TGTGCCAGCAGCTTACCGGGGGGAACGGGCACAGATACGCAGTATTTT.

This clonotype was counted a few times. J is TRBJ1-1 and V is TRBV24-1, with D maybe TRBD1 (6 bases). This CDR3 has 13 residues. Trimming removed 8 bases from V and 5 bases from J, with 14 bases in between. Per germline, CDR1 KGHDR and CDR2 SFDVKD. The CDR3 is CATKQGRGTEAFF. The DNA for the CDR3 is TGTGCCACCAAACAGGGACGAGGAACTGAAGCTTTCTTT.

This clonotype appeared a few times. The V and J genes are TRBV5-1 and TRBJ1-1; TRBD1 might be the D (6 bases). Germline V gene data show CDR1 as SGHRS and CDR2 as YFSETQ. The CDR3 sequence is 16 residues long. V lost 1 base and J 0 bases, leaving 13 bases between the germline ends. The CDR3 loop is CASSLQGRPMNTEAFF. Written as DNA, the CDR3 is TGCGCCAGCAGCTTGCAGGGGCGTCCCATGAACACTGAAGCTTTCTTT.

V gene TRBV20-1 combines with J gene TRBJ1-1; D is uncertain. The CDR3 extends over 13 amino acids. V was cut by 2 bases and J by 0 bases, with 7 bases left in between. Germline CDR1 is DFQATT and CDR2 is SNEGSKA (reference sequence). The CDR3 bases are TGCAGTGCTAGAACCCACTTGAACACTGAAGCTTTCTTT. It is translated as CSARTHLNTEAFF.

The chain employs TRBV4-1 and TRBJ2-2, with D unresolved. The V gene's germline CDR1 is MGHRA and CDR2 YSYEKL. The V end was cut by 7 bases, the J end by 5 bases, with 8 bases between. The CDR3 is made up of 12 amino acids. CDR3 loop: CASIDATGELFF. In DNA, the CDR3 is TGCGCCAGCATTGATGCGACCGGGGAGCTGTTTTTT.

CDR3 loop: CASSYRYRGPNTEAFF. CDR3 sequence (DNA): TGTGCCAGCAGTTACCGGTACAGGGGGCCGAACACTGAAGCTTTCTTT. V gene TRBV6-2 or TRBV6-3 combines with J gene TRBJ1-1, with TRBD1 matching over 9 bases. This CDR3 has 16 amino acids. Per germline, CDR1 MNHEY and CDR2 SVGEGT. Unmatched junction bases numbered 5, after V lost 2 bases and J lost 1 base.

This clonotype was observed a handful of times. The chain is built from TRBV19 and TRBJ2-2, with 10 bases matching TRBD1. The CDR3 has 18 amino acids. Trimming removed 2 bases from V and 3 bases from J; junction bases left unmatched: 9. Germline V gene data show CDR1 as LNHDA and CDR2 as SQIVND (reference sequence). CDR3 amino acids: CASSIRQGADVDTGELFF. DNA for the CDR3: TGTGCCAGTAGTATAAGACAGGGGGCAGACGTTGACACCGGGGAGCTGTTTTTT.

This clonotype was counted only a few times. The chain has TRBV20-1 and TRBJ1-2, with D unclear. Germline V CDR1 and CDR2: DFQATT, SNEGSKA (reference sequence). Trimming stripped 3 bases from V and 3 bases from J, with 20 bases between. CDR3 length: 16 residues. The CDR3 region has the DNA TGCAGTGCTAGTCCCCTACACGGGCCAAGTGACTATGGCTACACCTTC. This encodes CSASPLHGPSDYGYTF.

The rearrangement links TRBV18 to TRBJ2-7; 9 nucleotides align to TRBD1. Trimming at V came to 5 bases and at J to 0 bases, leaving 8 bases not matched to a gene. The germline V gene encodes CDR1 KGHSH and CDR2 LQKENI. The CDR3 extends over 16 amino acids. CDR3 loop: CASSSIQGASSYEQYF. The CDR3 region has the DNA TGTGCCAGCTCATCAATACAGGGGGCCAGCTCCTACGAGCAGTACTTC.

The table lists this clonotype with a few counts. The rearrangement uses TRBV5-1 and TRBJ1-1; D uncertain. The CDR3 consists of 18 residues. Germline assignment: CDR1 SGHRS and CDR2 YFSETQ. The ends were cut back, 6 bases at V and 0 bases at J, with 24 bases in the middle. The CDR3 protein is CASTNSSGSLIMNTEAFF. The CDR3, as DNA: TGCGCCAGCACCAATTCCTCCGGGAGCCTAATCATGAACACTGAAGCTTTCTTT.

This chain uses TRBV25-1 with TRBJ2-3; D remains ambiguous. The CDR3 contains 16 residues. Germline CDR1 and CDR2: MGHDK and SYGVNS. V dropped 3 bases and J dropped 2 bases, with 15 bases sitting between them. CDR3 region: CASSDPKASPTDTQYF. DNA of the CDR3: TGTGCCAGCAGTGACCCAAAGGCGAGTCCCACAGATACGCAGTATTTT.

The chain employs TRBV7-9 and TRBJ2-3, with 7 positions matching TRBD2. The CDR3 consists of 18 residues. The V segment lost 2 bases and the J segment 0 bases; nucleotides outside the gene matches: 11. Germline assignment: CDR1 SEHNR and CDR2 FQNEAQ (reference sequence). CDR3 nucleotide sequence: TGTGCCAGCAGCTTACAGAGGGCTAGCGGTTCAAGCACAGATACGCAGTATTTT. This sequence encodes CASSLQRASGSSTDTQYF.

This clonotype came up a few times. This sequence joins TRBV15 and TRBJ2-5, with D tentatively TRBD1 (5 bases). Trimming removed 6 bases at V and 2 bases at J, with 19 bases between. The CDR3 length is 16 residues. Per the germline V gene, CDR1 is LNHNV and CDR2 is YYDKDF (reference sequence). This CDR3 reads CATSPGPQQIQETQYF. The CDR3 nucleotides read TGTGCCACCAGTCCAGGGCCCCAACAGATACAAGAGACCCAGTACTTC.

This clonotype was counted only a few times. The chain has TRBV20-1 and TRBJ2-7, with 12 positions matching TRBD2. Germline loops: CDR1 DFQATT, CDR2 SNEGSKA (reference sequence). Trimming removed 3 bases from V and 2 bases from J; junction bases left unmatched: 2. CDR3 length equals 14 residues. CDR3 in amino acids: CSASRTSGAYEQYF. In nucleotides, the CDR3 is TGCAGTGCTAGCCGGACTAGCGGGGCCTACGAGCAGTACTTC.

The chain recombines TRBV5-6 with TRBJ1-1; D gene ambiguous. CDR3 length: 14 residues. Deletions cut 2 bases from V and 6 bases from J, with 14 bases between. Per germline, CDR1 SGHDT and CDR2 YYEEEE. The CDR3 loop is CASSFVAEHAEAFF. DNA for the CDR3: TGTGCCAGCAGCTTCGTCGCAGAGCATGCTGAAGCTTTCTTT. Supplemented by reference TRBV5-6 and TRBJ1-1, the full variable domain reads DAGVTQSPTHLIKTRGQQVTLRCSPKSGHDTVSWYQQALGQGPQFIFQYYEEEERQRGNFPDRFSGHQFPNYSSELNVNALLLGDSALYLCASSFVAEHAEAFFGQGTRLTVV.

V is TRBV7-9 and J is TRBJ2-7; 9 bases fit TRBD2. Germline values: CDR1 SEHNR, CDR2 FQNEAQ (reference sequence). V trimming: 5 bases; J trimming: 7 bases; junction bases outside the gene matches: 3. This CDR3 region has 12 residues. CDR3 in amino acids: CASSQAGGEQYF. The CDR3 DNA reads as TGTGCCAGCAGCCAGGCGGGGGGGGAGCAGTACTTC. The entire variable domain, with the rest obtained from reference TRBV7-9 and TRBJ2-7, is as follows: DTGVSQNPRHKITKRGQNVTFRCDPISEHNRLYWYRQTLGQGPEFLTYFQNEAQLEKSRLLSDRFSAERPKGSFSTLEIQRTEQGDSAMYLCASSQAGGEQYFGPGTRLTVT.

This clonotype has just a few counts. The V call is TRBV20-1, the J call TRBJ2-1, with 7 bases fitting TRBD1. Per germline, CDR1 DFQATT and CDR2 SNEGSKA (reference sequence). This CDR3 is 13 amino acids long. V was pared by 4 bases and J by 5 bases, with 5 bases of the junction left unmatched. In DNA, the CDR3 is TGCAGTGCTACCCGGGACAGCCACAATGAGCAGTTCTTC. It specifies CSATRDSHNEQFF.

The genes are TRBV7-3 and TRBJ2-3, with a possible D match to TRBD2 (6 bases). V lost 5 bases and J lost 2, with 14 bases in between. This CDR3 spans 15 amino acids. Germline CDR1 and CDR2: SGHTA and FQGTGA. CDR3 region: CASSTDGTSTDTQYF. The CDR3 DNA is TGTGCCAGCAGCACTGATGGGACTTCCACAGATACGCAGTATTTT. Variable domain in full (rest from reference TRBV7-3 and TRBJ2-3): GAGVSQTPSNKVTEKGKYVELRCDPISGHTALYWYRQSLGQGPEFLIYFQGTGAADDSGLPNDRFFAVRPEGSVSTLKIQRTERGDSAVYLCASSTDGTSTDTQYFGPGTRLTVL.

The rearrangement uses TRBV3-1 and TRBJ2-7; a weak D match, TRBD1 (5 bases). The CDR3 is 14 residues long. With 1 base removed from V and 2 bases from J, the gap between germline ends came to 9 bases. Germline lookup yields CDR1 LGHDT and CDR2 YNNKEL (reference sequence). For the CDR3, the DNA is TGTGCCAGCAGCCAAGGAATGGGGCCCTACGAGCAGTACTTC. It is translated as CASSQGMGPYEQYF.

This clonotype occurred many times. This chain joins TRBV5-5 and TRBJ2-4; D might be TRBD1 (5 bases). CDR3 length: 15 amino acids. Germline CDR1 is SGHKS and CDR2 is YYEKEE (reference sequence). Trimming took 3 bases from V and 0 from J, leaving 10 bases between them. This CDR3 reads CASSSVTAAKNIQYF. The CDR3 coding sequence is TGTGCCAGCAGCTCAGTGACAGCAGCCAAAAACATTCAGTACTTC. Using reference TRBV5-5 and TRBJ2-4 for the parts outside the CDR3, the full variable domain is DAGVTQSPTHLIKTRGQQVTLRCSPISGHKSVSWYQQVLGQGPQFIFQYYEKEERGRGNFPDRFSARQFPNYSSELNVNALLLGDSALYLCASSSVTAAKNIQYFGAGTRLSVL.

This clonotype came up a few times. The genes are TRBV3-1 and TRBJ2-7; 9 bases match TRBD1. This CDR3 is 14 amino acids long. Germline V CDR1 and CDR2: LGHDT, YNNKEL (reference sequence). V gave up 2 bases and J gave up 6 bases; unmatched junction bases: 5. The CDR3 protein is CASSQRGQGSEQYF. The CDR3 nucleotides read TGTGCCAGCAGCCAACGGGGACAGGGATCCGAGCAGTACTTC.